This T cell receptor (beta chain) was identified during a study of regulatory T cells in long-lasting Graves disease. Sequencing libraries for TCR beta were prepared with iRepertoire HTBI primers and Arm-PCR of CDR3 regions. Via MiXCR, TCRdb re-called the multiplex PCR reads, giving one row per CDR3 protein. Here the sample spans hundreds of thousands of distinct CDR3 sequences, approximately 15% being singletons. Time point defined: newly diagnosed GD, antithyroid drugs for less than 3 months. The TCR library was made from RNA extracted from PBMCs. Trimming removed 0 bases from V and 5 bases from J; junction bases left unmatched: 11. This CDR3 contains 18 residues. The germline V gene encodes CDR1 LNHNV and CDR2 YYDKDF (reference sequence). This same sample was also part of a study on T cells in Graves' hyperthyroidism and ophthalmopathy.

The material was peripheral blood mononuclear cells (PBMCs), obtained at new diagnosis, from a patient treated with antithyroid drugs. The V and J genes are TRBV15 and TRBJ2-7; the match to TRBD1 covers 12 bases. The source is a woman aged 30 to 39 with Graves disease. CDR3 DNA: TGTGCCACCAGCAGAGAGGGGCCGGGACAGGGGGCGCTAAACGAGCAGTACTTC. Translation: CATSREGPGQGALNEQYF.